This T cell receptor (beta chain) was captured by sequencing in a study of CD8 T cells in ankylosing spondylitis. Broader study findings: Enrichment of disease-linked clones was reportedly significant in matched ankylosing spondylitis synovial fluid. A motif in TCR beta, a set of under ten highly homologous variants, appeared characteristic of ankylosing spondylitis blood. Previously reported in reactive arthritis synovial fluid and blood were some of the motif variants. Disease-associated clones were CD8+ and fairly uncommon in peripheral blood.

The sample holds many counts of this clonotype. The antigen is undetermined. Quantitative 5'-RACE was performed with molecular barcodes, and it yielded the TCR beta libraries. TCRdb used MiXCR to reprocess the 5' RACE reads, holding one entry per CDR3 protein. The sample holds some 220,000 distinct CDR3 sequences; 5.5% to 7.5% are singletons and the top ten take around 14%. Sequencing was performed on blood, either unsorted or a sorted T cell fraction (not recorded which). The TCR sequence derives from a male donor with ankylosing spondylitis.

DNA of the CDR3: TGTGCCAGCAGCTATCAAGAGACCCAGTACTTC. Encoded protein: CASSYQETQYF. The genes are TRBV7-8 and TRBJ2-5; no definite D call. Looked up from germline, CDR1 is SGHVS and CDR2 is FQNEAQ. The length of the CDR3 is 11 residues. The V gene lost 4 bases and the J gene lost 2 bases, with 2 bases spanning the gap.